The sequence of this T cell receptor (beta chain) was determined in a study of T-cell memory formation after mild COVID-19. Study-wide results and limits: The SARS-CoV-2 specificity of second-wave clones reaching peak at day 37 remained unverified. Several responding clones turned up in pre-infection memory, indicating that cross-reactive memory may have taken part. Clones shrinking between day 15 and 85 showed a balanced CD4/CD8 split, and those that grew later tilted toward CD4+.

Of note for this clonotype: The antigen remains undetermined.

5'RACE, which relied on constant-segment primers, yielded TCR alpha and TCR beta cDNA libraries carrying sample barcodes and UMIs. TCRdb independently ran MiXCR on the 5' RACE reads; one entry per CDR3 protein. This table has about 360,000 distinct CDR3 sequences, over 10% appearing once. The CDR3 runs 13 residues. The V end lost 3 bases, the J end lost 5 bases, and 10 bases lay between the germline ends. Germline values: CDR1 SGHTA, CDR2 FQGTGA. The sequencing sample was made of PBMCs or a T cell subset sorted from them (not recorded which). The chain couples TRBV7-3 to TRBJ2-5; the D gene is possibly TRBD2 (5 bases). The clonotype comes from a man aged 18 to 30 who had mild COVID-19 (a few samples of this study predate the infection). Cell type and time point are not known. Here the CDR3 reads CASSFGSGETQYF. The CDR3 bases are TGTGCCAGCAGCTTTGGGTCGGGGGAGACCCAGTACTTC.